These 30 T cell receptor beta chains were all obtained from the same sample, sequenced in a study of spatial heterogeneity in lung cancer. TCRdb recomputed calls from the 5' RACE reads with MiXCR, one row per CDR3 protein. This table holds 15,000 to 20,000 distinct CDR3 sequences, about 8.9% found once. Time point specified: blood at routine non-recurrence follow-up after resection. Sequences were derived from PBMCs, sampled at follow-up. These receptors originate from a male donor with early-stage non-small cell lung cancer.

This clonotype came up a few times. The chain links TRBV12-2 to TRBJ2-5; the D call of TRBD1 is as the table states it, not checked on the DNA. TRBV12-2 has pseudogene status. The CDR3 runs to 16 residues. CDR3 DNA sequence: TGTGCAAGTCGCCCTCACTGGGACAGGGGTGGAGAGACCCAGTACTTC. This sequence encodes CASRPHWDRGGETQYF.

In its sample, this clonotype ranks as medium-sized. This rearrangement joins TRBV6-4 to TRBJ2-2; possibly TRBD1 or TRBD2 for D (5 bases each). The CDR3 totals 17 residues. Trimming left V 0 bases short and J 0 bases short, with 11 bases between. Germline lookup yields CDR1 MRHNA and CDR2 SNTAGT. The CDR3 region is CASSDSNGGTNTGELFF. Written as DNA, the CDR3 is TGTGCCAGCAGTGACTCGAATGGGGGTACGAACACCGGGGAGCTGTTTTTT.

The chain couples TRBV7-6 to TRBJ2-3, with TRBD1 matching 11 bases. Germline V gives CDR1 SGHVS, CDR2 FNYEAQ. This CDR3 comprises 15 residues. Trimming removed 5 bases from V and 5 bases from J; junction bases left unmatched: 6. The CDR3 is CASSPGQGAGDTQYF. The CDR3, as DNA: TGTGCCAGCAGCCCCGGACAGGGGGCGGGAGATACGCAGTATTTT.

By proportion, this clonotype is medium-sized. The rearrangement uses TRBV11-2 and TRBJ2-3; 8 bases align to TRBD2. There are 16 residues in the CDR3. Germline V gives CDR1 SGHAT, CDR2 FQNNGV. Losses at the gene ends were 5 bases for V and 3 bases for J; bases not matched to a gene: 10. DNA for the CDR3: TGTGCCAGCAGCGACGGACTAGCCCCCCCTACAGATACGCAGTATTTT. Amino acid sequence: CASSDGLAPPTDTQYF.

In its sample, this clonotype was seen many times. The rearrangement uses TRBV7-2 and TRBJ2-1; 13 nucleotides line up with TRBD2. Germline-derived CDR1 and CDR2 are SGHTA and FQGNSA. Trimming cost V 5 bases and J 5 bases; bases outside gene matches: 6. The length of the CDR3 is 16 residues. The chain's CDR3 is CASSKRTSGGNNEQFF. In nucleotides, the CDR3 is TGTGCCAGCAGCAAACGGACTAGCGGGGGAAACAATGAGCAGTTCTTC.

At least ten counts were recorded for this clonotype. The genes are TRBV11-2 and TRBJ2-5, with no clear D. The CDR3 sequence is 13 residues long. Per germline, CDR1 SGHAT and CDR2 FQNNGV. The V end lost 3 bases, the J end lost 5 bases, and 10 bases lay between the germline ends. CDR3 amino acids: CASSFRASETQYF. The CDR3 DNA sequence: TGTGCCAGCAGCTTTAGGGCTTCGGAGACCCAGTACTTC.

The V gene is TRBV19, the J gene TRBJ1-5, with D unclear. The germline V gene encodes CDR1 LNHDA and CDR2 SQIVND (reference sequence). This CDR3 region has 15 residues. V dropped 3 bases and J dropped 0 bases, with 9 bases sitting between them. The DNA of the CDR3 is TGTGCCAGTAGTATGGGCAGCCTTAGCAATCAGCCCCAGCATTTT. It is translated as CASSMGSLSNQPQHF.

This clonotype was picked up many times. The chain joins TRBV11-2 to TRBJ1-2; 9 bases are shared with TRBD1. The CDR3 sequence is 14 residues long. The V segment lost 4 bases and the J segment 8 bases; nucleotides outside the gene matches: 8. Per germline, CDR1 SGHAT and CDR2 FQNNGV. The CDR3 coding sequence is TGTGCCAGCAGCTCGGGACAGGGCATGAGAGGCTACACCTTC. Translated, it gives CASSSGQGMRGYTF.

This clonotype has ten or more counts. The chain employs TRBV11-2 and TRBJ2-7, with D maybe TRBD1 (6 bases). The V gene's germline CDR1 is SGHAT and CDR2 FQNNGV. V was clipped by 5 bases and J by 3 bases, with 8 bases between them. The CDR3 length is 12 residues. CDR3 sequence: CASSKGGYEQYF. DNA of the CDR3: TGTGCCAGCAGCAAAGGGGGCTACGAGCAGTACTTC. Combining the CDR3 with reference TRBV11-2 and TRBJ2-7 gives the whole variable domain EAGVAQSPRYKIIEKRQSVAFWCNPISGHATLYWYQQILGQGPKLLIQFQNNGVVDDSQLPKDRFSAERLKGVDSTLKIQPAKLEDSAVYLCASSKGGYEQYFGPGTRLTVT.

This clonotype was recorded many times. The chain carries TRBV6-2 or TRBV6-3 and TRBJ1-5; D is unresolved. The CDR3 is 14 residues long. Trimming cost V 4 bases and J 6 bases, with 13 bases left between them. The V gene's germline CDR1 is MNHEY and CDR2 SVGEGT. The CDR3 spells CASSWAAGGQPQHF. The DNA for the CDR3 is TGTGCCAGCAGTTGGGCAGCGGGCGGTCAGCCCCAGCATTTT.

The chain couples TRBV20-1 to TRBJ2-5, with D perhaps TRBD2 (6 bases). The CDR3 is 14 residues long. Germline CDR1 reads DFQATT; CDR2 reads SNEGSKA (reference sequence). Trimming cost V 2 bases and J 2 bases, with 12 bases left between them. The CDR3 region has the DNA TGCAGTGCTAGATCCGGGAGAGGGCAAGAGACCCAGTACTTC. Translating gives CSARSGRGQETQYF.

This clonotype was counted at least ten times. The chain carries TRBV5-1 and TRBJ1-4; no firm D call. The length of the CDR3 is 13 residues. Between the trimmed V and J ends, which lost 5 bases and 8 bases, there was a span of 13 bases. In germline, CDR1 is SGHRS, CDR2 YFSETQ. The CDR3 region is CASRPDEREKLFF. CDR3 in DNA: TGCGCCAGCAGGCCAGACGAGCGGGAAAAACTGTTTTTT.

This clonotype was recorded many times. The chain employs TRBV29-1 and TRBJ2-7; D ambiguous. Trimming stripped 4 bases from V and 6 bases from J, with 13 bases between. This CDR3 comprises 12 residues. Germline CDR1 and CDR2: SQVTM and ANQGSEA. As DNA, the CDR3 is TGCAGCGTTGGGAAACGGCCCAGCGAGCAGTACTTC. It translates to CSVGKRPSEQYF.

This clonotype was recorded at least ten times. The chain recombines TRBV7-2 with TRBJ1-6; 7 bases match TRBD1. V trimming: 4 bases; J trimming: 7 bases; junction bases outside the gene matches: 10. Germline-derived CDR1 and CDR2 are SGHTA and FQGNSA. This CDR3 is built from 16 residues. CDR3 loop: CASSSEPQGYNSPLHF. The CDR3, as DNA: TGTGCCAGCAGCTCCGAGCCACAGGGGTACAATTCACCCCTCCACTTT.

There are a few counts of this clonotype. V gene TRBV6-5 combines with J gene TRBJ2-1; D is unclear. Germline CDR1 reads MNHEY; CDR2 reads SVGAGI. The CDR3 consists of 16 residues. V was cut by 5 bases and J by 2 bases, with 16 bases left in between. CDR3 sequence reads: CASSKKVGGAYNEQFF. CDR3 nucleotides: TGTGCCAGCAGTAAGAAAGTTGGTGGGGCCTACAATGAGCAGTTCTTC.

V usage is TRBV4-1 and J usage is TRBJ2-7; 7 bases are shared with TRBD1. J was trimmed by 0 bases and V by 3 bases; bases with no gene match: 5. Germline V CDR1 and CDR2: MGHRA, YSYEKL. The CDR3 consists of 15 residues. The CDR3 coding sequence is TGCGCCAGCAGCCAGGCAGGGGGTAGCTCCTACGAGCAGTACTTC. It encodes CASSQAGGSSYEQYF.

This clonotype was detected many times. This rearrangement joins TRBV6-6 to TRBJ1-1; 8 nucleotides line up with TRBD1. The V gene's germline CDR1 is MNHNY and CDR2 SVGAGI (reference sequence). The ends lost 7 bases at V and 5 bases at J; junction bases unmatched: 6. The CDR3 consists of 13 residues. The DNA for the CDR3 is TGTGCCAGCATAGGACAGGGTAAAACTGAAGCTTTCTTT. Translated: CASIGQGKTEAFF.

This clonotype was found many times. The rearrangement links TRBV7-2 to TRBJ1-5; tentatively, D is TRBD1 (5 bases). The V end lost 5 bases, the J end lost 3 bases, and 17 bases lay between the germline ends. Germline V gives CDR1 SGHTA, CDR2 FQGNSA. The CDR3 loop spans 16 amino acids. The CDR3 nucleotides read TGTGCCAGCAGCCCCACGGGGCGCGGGTACAATCAGCCCCAGCATTTT. Encoded protein: CASSPTGRGYNQPQHF. Variable domain in full (rest from reference TRBV7-2 and TRBJ1-5): GAGVSQSPSNKVTEKGKDVELRCDPISGHTALYWYRQSLGQGLEFLIYFQGNSAPDKSGLPSDRFSAERTGGSVSTLTIQRTQQEDSAVYLCASSPTGRGYNQPQHFGDGTRLSIL.

This clonotype has ten or more counts. This chain joins TRBV5-5 and TRBJ2-3, with D possibly TRBD1 on 6 matching bases. The CDR3 contains 14 residues. V was clipped by 3 bases and J by 1 base, with 9 bases between them. CDR1 SGHKS and CDR2 YYEKEE come from the germline V gene (reference sequence). The CDR3 here is CASSSGHRTDTQYF. CDR3 nucleotides: TGTGCCAGCAGCTCGGGACACCGCACAGATACGCAGTATTTT.

This clonotype was counted at least ten times. The chain links TRBV4-3 to TRBJ2-6; D gene ambiguous. The CDR3 runs to 16 residues. Per the germline V gene, CDR1 is LGHNA and CDR2 is YSLEER. V lost 0 bases and J lost 4, with 10 bases in between. The CDR3 DNA follows: TGCGCCAGCAGCCAAGATGGGGAAACCGGGGCCAACGTCCTGACTTTC. It specifies CASSQDGETGANVLTF.

The DNA for the CDR3 is TGTGCCAGCGGGGACATGGAGACCCAGTACTTC. Amino acids: CASGDMETQYF. The chain recombines TRBV24-1 with TRBJ2-5; D is possibly TRBD1 or TRBD2 (6 bases each). Germline V gene lookup returns CDR1 KGHDR and CDR2 SFDVKD. V was clipped by 11 bases and J by 5 bases, with 11 bases between them. The length of the CDR3 is 11 residues.

The genes are TRBV7-2 and TRBJ2-2; maybe TRBD2 (5 bases). The germline CDR1 and CDR2 sequences are SGHTA and FQGNSA. The V and J ends lost 8 bases and 2 bases respectively, with 12 bases between them. The CDR3 runs 14 residues. The CDR3 bases are TGTGCCAGCCAGCTCGGACTTAACACCGGGGAGCTGTTTTTT. This gives the protein CASQLGLNTGELFF.

This clonotype was seen only a few times. It may be a read error: a sequence one base away is much more abundant. No conserved phenylalanine or tryptophan ends this CDR3, so it is likely a read error. V usage is TRBV7-7 and J usage is TRBJ2-7, with D possibly being TRBD2 (6 bases). Trimming cost V 5 bases and J 0 bases, with 14 bases left between them. CDR1 is SSHAT and CDR2 is FNYEAQ in the germline V gene (reference sequence). CDR3 length equals 15 residues. The CDR3 DNA follows: TGTGCCAGCAGCCCCGCAGCCGGGAGCTCCTACGAGCAGTACTCC. It specifies CASSPAAGSSYEQYS.

The sample holds many counts of this clonotype. The rearrangement joins TRBV18 to TRBJ2-4; D call uncertain. V was cut by 0 bases and J by 0 bases, with 6 bases left in between. CDR1 KGHSH and CDR2 LQKENI come from the germline V gene. This CDR3 region has 15 residues. The CDR3 is CASSPPRVAKNIQYF. The CDR3 coding sequence is TGTGCCAGCTCACCACCCCGGGTAGCCAAAAACATTCAGTACTTC.

This clonotype was counted at least ten times. The chain employs TRBV5-1 and TRBJ2-2, with D maybe TRBD2 (6 bases). Trimming shortened V by 1 base and J by 7 bases, and 17 bases separated the two germline ends. The CDR3 is 16 residues long. CDR1 and CDR2 from the germline V gene are SGHRS and YFSETQ. DNA for the CDR3: TGCGCCAGCAGCTTGCGGGGGAGCAAAGCCCTCGGGGAGCTGTTTTTT. It yields the protein CASSLRGSKALGELFF.

This clonotype was counted ten times or more. This chain joins TRBV20-1 and TRBJ2-7; TRBD2 matches 8 bases. The V segment lost 0 bases and the J segment 4 bases; nucleotides outside the gene matches: 5. Germline lookup yields CDR1 DFQATT and CDR2 SNEGSKA (reference sequence). This CDR3 region has 14 residues. CDR3 loop: CSARDQAGVYEQYF. As DNA, the CDR3 is TGCAGTGCTAGAGATCAAGCGGGGGTTTACGAGCAGTACTTC.

This clonotype is labeled medium-sized. The chain recombines TRBV5-1 with TRBJ2-7, with D hard to call. The V end was cut by 0 bases, the J end by 0 bases, with 10 bases between. The CDR3 has 15 amino acids. Germline assignment: CDR1 SGHRS and CDR2 YFSETQ. The DNA for the CDR3 is TGCGCCAGCAGCTTGGCCCTAGAACGCTCCTACGAGCAGTACTTC. It is translated as CASSLALERSYEQYF.

The sample holds a few counts of this clonotype. CDR3 protein: CASSPVRQGPSSYNEQFF. The CDR3 DNA follows: TGTGCCAGCTCACCCGTTAGACAGGGTCCTAGCTCCTACAATGAGCAGTTCTTC. This chain uses TRBV18 with TRBJ2-1; 7 bases align to TRBD1. The CDR3 runs to 18 residues. V lost 3 bases, J lost 0 bases, and 11 bases stayed unmatched. Germline V gene data show CDR1 as KGHSH and CDR2 as LQKENI.

This clonotype came up a few times. This chain links TRBV5-1 with TRBJ2-5; 11 bases fit TRBD2. V lost 0 bases to trimming and J lost 1 base; unmatched junction nucleotides: 2. Per germline, CDR1 SGHRS and CDR2 YFSETQ. The CDR3 covers 16 residues. CDR3 residues: CASSLGLAGFQETQYF. The CDR3 DNA reads TGCGCCAGCAGCTTGGGACTAGCGGGATTCCAAGAGACCCAGTACTTC.

This clonotype is termed medium-sized (0.01 to 0.1%). The chain recombines TRBV4-2 with TRBJ2-1; 8 bases match TRBD2. V shed 1 base, J shed 8 bases, and the junction held 10 bases outside the gene matches. Germline loops: CDR1 LGHNA, CDR2 YNFKEQ. This CDR3 contains 16 residues. CDR3 nucleotide sequence: TGTGCCAGCAGCCAAGTACGGGGGGGGTTCGATGATGAGCAGTTCTTC. This gives the protein CASSQVRGGFDDEQFF.